Each of the 19 T cell receptor beta chains below was sequenced from the same sample in a study of T cells after yellow fever vaccination. Each CDR3 protein is one row after TCRdb ran MiXCR on the 5' RACE reads. The data contain 550,000 or so distinct CDR3 sequences, around 21% of them singletons. The source material was PBMCs, sampled 15 days after the yellow fever booster vaccination. The receptor source for this set is a man aged 25 to 45 who received the YFV17D yellow fever vaccine.

This clonotype was seen more than once but under ten times. CDR3 nucleotides: TGCGCCAGCGGACAGGCTAGCACAGATACGCAGTATTTT. This sequence encodes CASGQASTDTQYF. The chain carries TRBV5-1 and TRBJ2-3, with 7 bases matching TRBD1. Losses at the gene ends were 7 bases for V and 0 bases for J; bases not matched to a gene: 2. The CDR3 runs to 13 residues. Looked up from germline, CDR1 is SGHRS and CDR2 is YFSETQ.

This sequence joins TRBV7-9 and TRBJ2-1; D ambiguous. The V gene lost 4 bases and the J gene lost 5 bases, with 9 bases spanning the gap. CDR3 size: 13 residues. Germline assignment: CDR1 SEHNR and CDR2 FQNEAQ (reference sequence). CDR3 amino acids: CASSYTIDNEQFF. DNA of the CDR3: TGTGCCAGCAGCTACACGATAGACAATGAGCAGTTCTTC.

The V call is TRBV9, the J call TRBJ2-1, with 7 bases aligning to TRBD1. The CDR3 covers 15 residues. The V gene end was trimmed by 1 base and the J gene end by 2 bases; junction bases not matched to a gene: 3. The germline CDR1 and CDR2 sequences are SGDLS and YYNGEE. CDR3 nucleotide sequence: TGTGCCAGCAGCGTATCCGGGACAGCCTACAATGAGCAGTTCTTC. This translates into CASSVSGTAYNEQFF.

This rearrangement joins TRBV11-1 to TRBJ2-1, with D hard to call. The CDR3 has 12 residues. V lost 1 base and J 9 bases, leaving 7 bases between the germline ends. Germline lookup yields CDR1 SGHAT and CDR2 FQDESV (reference sequence). The CDR3 DNA sequence: TGTGCCAGCAGCTTAGAACAGCGTGAGCAGTTCTTC. This translates into CASSLEQREQFF. Complete variable domain (other parts from reference TRBV11-1 and TRBJ2-1): EAEVAQSPRYKITEKSQAVAFWCDPISGHATLYWYRQILGQGPELLVQFQDESVVDDSQLPKDRFSAERLKGVDSTLKIQPAELGDSAMYLCASSLEQREQFFGPGTRLTVL.

This chain joins TRBV19 and TRBJ2-3, with D perhaps being TRBD1 or TRBD2 (5 bases each). V was trimmed by 7 bases and J by 5 bases, leaving 19 bases between them. Germline lookup yields CDR1 LNHDA and CDR2 SQIVND (reference sequence). The CDR3 is 15 residues long. In nucleotides, the CDR3 is TGTGCCAGTACCCTGGGACCAGGGATATTAGATACGCAGTATTTT. It is translated as CASTLGPGILDTQYF.

The gene calls are TRBV9 and TRBJ2-1; TRBD1 agrees at 10 bases. Germline assignment: CDR1 SGDLS and CDR2 YYNGEE. The junction had 5 bases not matched to a gene; V was cut back by 3 bases and J by 5 bases. The length of the CDR3 is 15 residues. CDR3 protein: CASSADRGDHNEQFF. For the CDR3, the DNA is TGTGCCAGCAGCGCGGACAGGGGGGACCACAATGAGCAGTTCTTC.

The chain carries TRBV5-1 and TRBJ2-5, with D possibly TRBD2 on 5 matching bases. Trimming left V 4 bases short and J 1 base short, with 14 bases between. Germline values: CDR1 SGHRS, CDR2 YFSETQ. The CDR3 spans 15 residues. In DNA form, the CDR3 reads TGCGCCAGCAGCCCTCCCCGAGGGATCCAAGAGACCCAGTACTTC. This encodes CASSPPRGIQETQYF.

The chain is built from TRBV4-3 and TRBJ2-5, with a tentative D call TRBD1 (6 bases). Looked up from germline, CDR1 is LGHNA and CDR2 is YSLEER. The CDR3 sequence is 13 residues long. Deletions cut 1 base from V and 9 bases from J, with 12 bases between. The CDR3 DNA sequence: TGCGCCAGCAGCCAAGTCCCGGACAGTGCCCAGTACTTC. The encoded protein is CASSQVPDSAQYF.

This clonotype was seen more than once but under ten times. This sequence joins TRBV7-2 and TRBJ1-5; tentatively, D is TRBD1 (6 bases). The CDR3 loop spans 14 amino acids. Germline assignment: CDR1 SGHTA and CDR2 FQGNSA. V was shortened by 5 bases and J by 6 bases, with 14 bases between the two germline ends. The CDR3 protein is CASSPTEGGQPQHF. The CDR3 DNA sequence: TGTGCCAGCAGCCCAACGGAGGGGGGTCAGCCCCAGCATTTT.

This clonotype has more than one count but fewer than ten. The V call is TRBV10-3, the J call TRBJ2-5; TRBD1 might be the D (5 bases). From germline, CDR1 is ENHRY and CDR2 SYGVKD. V was trimmed by 0 bases and J by 1 base, leaving 9 bases between them. CDR3 size: 15 residues. CDR3 sequence (DNA): TGTGCCATCAGTGAGTCTGGTAGGGGCCAAGAGACCCAGTACTTC. Translated, it gives CAISESGRGQETQYF.

CDR3 amino acids: CASRSGRGSSQETQYF. Here the CDR3 DNA reads TGTGCCAGCAGGTCGGGGCGGGGGTCGTCCCAAGAGACCCAGTACTTC. The chain employs TRBV11-2 and TRBJ2-5; 7 bases are a match to TRBD2. This CDR3 region has 16 residues. Germline trimming cut 6 bases from V and 1 base from J; bases unmatched to any gene: 11. Germline V lookup: CDR1 SGHAT, CDR2 FQNNGV.

V usage is TRBV7-8 and J usage is TRBJ2-5; D remains unclear. The CDR3 has 14 amino acids. The germline V and J ends were trimmed by 1 base and 4 bases, with 10 bases remaining between them. Germline V gene sequence: CDR1 SGHVS, CDR2 FQNEAQ. CDR3 sequence (DNA): TGTGCCAGCAGCTTAGGCCGGGCGAGAGAGACCCAGTACTTC. Its protein product is CASSLGRARETQYF.

Concerning this clonotype itself: One end of the junction varies from germline; a read error may be responsible. V gene TRBV28 combines with J gene TRBJ2-3; 9 positions agree with TRBD1. The CDR3 loop spans 13 amino acids. Germline CDR1 reads MDHEN; CDR2 reads SYDVKM. CDR3 protein: CASSFLRDREKSF. CDR3 coding DNA: TGTGCCAGCAGCTTTCTGCGGGACAGGGAAAAATCTTTT.

The CDR3 loop reads CASSLVWDSQETQYF. In DNA, the CDR3 is TGTGCCAGCAGCTTAGTATGGGACAGTCAAGAGACCCAGTACTTC. The chain combines TRBV11-2 with TRBJ2-5; 7 nucleotides agree with TRBD1. Germline CDR1 and CDR2: SGHAT and FQNNGV. V gave up 1 base and J gave up 2 bases; unmatched junction bases: 4. The CDR3 has 15 residues.

This clonotype was seen a handful of times. The chain links TRBV30 to TRBJ2-5, with D perhaps being TRBD1 or TRBD2 (6 bases each). V gave up 5 bases and J gave up 4 bases, with 20 bases separating them. The CDR3 totals 15 residues. The germline V gene encodes CDR1 GTSNPN and CDR2 SVGIG (reference sequence). Written as DNA, the CDR3 is TGTGCCTGGGGTCTAAAATTGGGGGGCATAGAGACCCAGTACTTC. Translating gives CAWGLKLGGIETQYF. Full variable domain (remainder filled in from reference TRBV30 and TRBJ2-5): SQTIHQWPATLVQPVGSPLSLECTVEGTSNPNLYWYRQAAGRGLQLLFYSVGIGQISSEVPQNLSASRPQDRQFILSSKKLLLSDSGFYLCAWGLKLGGIETQYFGPGTRLLVL.

V is TRBV19 and J is TRBJ1-1; D might be TRBD1 (6 bases). From germline, CDR1 is LNHDA and CDR2 SQIVND (reference sequence). The CDR3 is made up of 15 amino acids. V was cut by 10 bases and J by 0 bases, with 18 bases left in between. Here the CDR3 reads CATRSGGRMNTEAFF. The CDR3 bases are TGTGCCACTCGGTCGGGGGGCAGAATGAACACTGAAGCTTTCTTT. The full variable domain, with the rest looked up from reference TRBV19 and TRBJ1-1, is DGGITQSPKYLFRKEGQNVTLSCEQNLNHDAMYWYRQDPGQGLRLIYYSQIVNDFQKGDIAEGYSVSREKKESFPLTVTSAQKNPTAFYLCATRSGGRMNTEAFFGQGTRLTVV.

The gene calls are TRBV7-6 and TRBJ1-3, with D tentatively TRBD1 (6 bases). Trimming shortened V by 1 base and J by 11 bases, and 9 bases separated the two germline ends. The CDR3 is 12 amino acids. Germline V CDR1 and CDR2: SGHVS, FNYEAQ. For the CDR3, the DNA is TGTGCCAGCAGCTTAGTGGGGGCTTCCATATATTTT. This codes for CASSLVGASIYF. The variable domain in full, completed from reference TRBV7-6 and TRBJ1-3, reads GAGVSQSPRYKVTKRGQDVALRCDPISGHVSLYWYRQALGQGPEFLTYFNYEAQQDKSGLPNDRFSAERPEGSISTLTIQRTEQRDSAMYRCASSLVGASIYFGEGSWLTVV.

The sample holds a few counts of this clonotype. The V gene is TRBV6-4, the J gene TRBJ1-5; D not certain. The germline CDR1 and CDR2 sequences are MRHNA and SNTAGT. CDR3 length equals 12 residues. V shed 8 bases and J shed 3 bases, with 8 bases lying between them. In nucleotides, the CDR3 is TGTGCCAGCTGGACGGACAATCAGCCCCAGCATTTT. Its protein is CASWTDNQPQHF.

The chain combines TRBV5-5 with TRBJ2-3; TRBD2 aligns across 10 bases. This CDR3 region has 17 residues. V gave up 2 bases and J gave up 10 bases; unmatched junction bases: 16. From germline, CDR1 is SGHKS and CDR2 YYEKEE (reference sequence). The CDR3 reads CASSFSNTLAGVVSQYF. Written as DNA, the CDR3 is TGTGCCAGCAGCTTTTCGAATACCCTAGCGGGAGTCGTTTCGCAGTATTTT.